The TCR beta chain under discussion was sequenced for a study of T cells after yellow fever vaccination. Concerning this clonotype itself: Its antigen is currently unknown.

V was cut by 4 bases and J by 6 bases, with 26 bases left in between. Germline V gives CDR1 SGHRS, CDR2 YFSETQ. There are 17 residues in the CDR3. MiXCR, applied by TCRdb to the 5' RACE reads, yields one record per CDR3 protein. This table holds around 610,000 distinct CDR3 sequences, approximately 13% found once. Findings and limits, study-wide: Most primary-vaccination clones reappeared after the booster (approximately 95% CD4, more than 70% CD8).

The chain joins TRBV5-1 to TRBJ2-7; D may be TRBD1 (6 bases). This sample comprised PBMCs, obtained on the day of the yellow fever booster vaccination. The sequence derives from a man aged 25-45 years who received the YFV17D yellow fever vaccine. The chain's CDR3 is CASSLRITGQLRGEQYF. The DNA of the CDR3 is TGCGCCAGCAGCCTGAGGATTACGGGACAACTCAGGGGCGAGCAGTACTTC.